Following are 28 T cell receptor beta chains from one sample sequenced in a study of PD-1 blockade in classical Hodgkin lymphoma. All patients relapsed after autologous stem cell transplantation, and brentuximab vedotin exposure varied. The table came from immunoSEQ multiplex PCR; TCRdb's copy has only in-frame clones and leaves some out. The table has 35,000 to 45,000 clones, 65% to 85% seen once. The sample here was peripheral blood mononuclear cells (PBMCs), taken before the second cycle of nivolumab. Receptor source: a human donor with classical Hodgkin lymphoma.

This clone appeared a few times. This rearrangement joins TRBV2 to TRBJ1-2; no clear D. CDR1 and CDR2 from the germline V gene are SNHLY and FYNNEI. CDR3 length: 13 residues. V was trimmed by 3 bases and J by 3 bases, leaving 8 bases between them. CDR3 DNA sequence: TGTGCCAGCAGTGATGCCGCCGACTATGGCTACACCTTC. It codes for CASSDAADYGYTF.

This chain joins TRBV5-6 and TRBJ2-3, with a weak D call TRBD1 (6 bases). Germline V CDR1 and CDR2: SGHDT, YYEEEE. This CDR3 is 16 amino acids long. The V and J ends lost 1 base and 2 bases respectively, with 14 bases between them. CDR3 DNA sequence: TGTGCCAGCAGCTTGTTGGGGGCAGGCCTCACAGATACGCAGTATTTT. Protein product: CASSLLGAGLTDTQYF.

The chain joins TRBV27 to TRBJ1-1, with D unresolved. Germline V gene sequence: CDR1 MNHEY, CDR2 SMNVEV (reference sequence). V gave up 6 bases and J gave up 0 bases, with 11 bases separating them. CDR3 length: 14 residues. CDR3 nucleotides: TGTGCCAGCAGCCCCTACTTCATGAACACTGAAGCTTTCTTT. This translates into CASSPYFMNTEAFF.

V usage is TRBV6-1 and J usage is TRBJ1-5, with D possibly matching TRBD1 (6 bases). Deletions cut 4 bases from V and 0 bases from J, with 16 bases between. This CDR3 spans 17 amino acids. The V gene's germline CDR1 is MNHNS and CDR2 SASEGT. The CDR3 spells CASSGLRTVYSNQPQHF. For the CDR3, the DNA is TGTGCCAGCAGTGGGCTCCGGACAGTTTATAGCAATCAGCCCCAGCATTTT.

The chain links TRBV30 to TRBJ1-5; unclear D gene. The CDR3 runs to 16 residues. Germline lookup yields CDR1 GTSNPN and CDR2 SVGIG (reference sequence). The ends were cut back, 0 bases at V and 2 bases at J, with 14 bases in the middle. In nucleotides, the CDR3 is TGTGCCTGGAGTGTACGTTGGGGAAAGGGCAATCAGCCCCAGCATTTT. This codes for CAWSVRWGKGNQPQHF.

The rearrangement links TRBV10-2 to TRBJ2-7, with a weak D call TRBD1 (6 bases). V was shortened by 3 bases and J by 4 bases, with 13 bases between the two germline ends. The length of the CDR3 is 14 residues. The germline V gene encodes CDR1 WSHSY and CDR2 SAAADI. For the CDR3, the DNA is TGCGCCAGCAGTGACAGTAGAGGGGGATACGAGCAGTACTTC. Translation gives CASSDSRGGYEQYF.

The chain combines TRBV5-5 with TRBJ1-4; 9 bases match TRBD1. This CDR3 has 15 amino acids. CDR1 is SGHKS and CDR2 is YYEKEE in the germline V gene (reference sequence). V was pared by 5 bases and J by 7 bases, with 9 bases of the junction left unmatched. CDR3 DNA: TGTGCCAGCAGTCTTGTGGGGACAGGGCTTGAAAAACTGTTTTTT. It specifies CASSLVGTGLEKLFF. Together with reference TRBV5-5 and TRBJ1-4, the CDR3 gives the full variable domain: DAGVTQSPTHLIKTRGQQVTLRCSPISGHKSVSWYQQVLGQGPQFIFQYYEKEERGRGNFPDRFSARQFPNYSSELNVNALLLGDSALYLCASSLVGTGLEKLFFGSGTQLSVL.

The CDR3 spells CAWSVGGGAGYTF. The CDR3 coding sequence is TGTGCCTGGAGTGTAGGAGGAGGGGCTGGCTACACCTTC. This chain connects TRBV30 to TRBJ1-2; TRBD1 might be the D (5 bases). V shed 0 bases and J shed 7 bases, with 12 bases lying between them. CDR3 length: 13 residues. From germline, CDR1 is GTSNPN and CDR2 SVGIG (reference sequence).

CDR3 protein: CASSPSDRGVPEAFF. The CDR3 DNA reads TGTGCCAGTAGTCCGAGCGACAGGGGAGTCCCTGAAGCTTTCTTT. The V and J genes are TRBV19 and TRBJ1-1; 8 nucleotides agree with TRBD1. Trimming at V came to 5 bases and at J to 6 bases, leaving 11 bases not matched to a gene. The CDR3 extends over 15 amino acids. The V gene's germline CDR1 is LNHDA and CDR2 SQIVND (reference sequence).

The chain joins TRBV11-2 to TRBJ2-7; TRBD1 or TRBD2 may be the D gene (5 bases each). Trimming removed 5 bases from V and 3 bases from J, with 11 bases in between. The length of the CDR3 is 13 residues. CDR1 SGHAT and CDR2 FQNNGV come from the germline V gene. The CDR3 reads CASSPGPLYEQYF. The DNA of the CDR3 is TGTGCCAGCAGCCCGGGACCGCTCTACGAGCAGTACTTC.

This clone was seen only a few times. The chain combines TRBV18 with TRBJ2-5; 11 bases are a match to TRBD1. The CDR3 has 15 amino acids. Germline-derived CDR1 and CDR2 are KGHSH and LQKENI. The V gene end was trimmed by 3 bases and the J gene end by 5 bases; junction bases not matched to a gene: 5. This CDR3 reads CASSPLGTGGETQYF. In DNA, the CDR3 is TGTGCCAGCTCACCCTTAGGGACAGGGGGTGAGACCCAGTACTTC.

The chain links TRBV19 to TRBJ1-2; D is unresolved. Deletions cut 0 bases from V and 4 bases from J, with 3 bases between. CDR1 LNHDA and CDR2 SQIVND come from the germline V gene (reference sequence). The CDR3 totals 12 residues. CDR3: CASSIEPYGYTF. CDR3 nucleotide sequence: TGTGCCAGTAGTATAGAACCCTATGGCTACACCTTC.

Worth noting for this clone: Other DNA variants within this sample encode the same CDR3. The chain joins TRBV5-1 to TRBJ1-1; no reliable D call. Per germline, CDR1 SGHRS and CDR2 YFSETQ. V was cut by 0 bases and J by 1 base, with 7 bases left in between. CDR3 length: 14 amino acids. CDR3 nucleotides: TGCGCCAGCAGCTTGGAATCGGGGAACACTGAAGCTTTCTTT. It codes for CASSLESGNTEAFF.

This chain uses TRBV4-3 with TRBJ2-1, with D possibly being TRBD2 (5 bases). The CDR3 length is 13 residues. Trimming shortened V by 2 bases and J by 8 bases, and 10 bases separated the two germline ends. Per germline, CDR1 LGHNA and CDR2 YSLEER. The CDR3 sequence: CASSQRDYDEQFF. DNA of the CDR3: TGCGCCAGCAGCCAACGGGATTACGATGAGCAGTTCTTC.

CDR3 in amino acids: CASSYGVSNQPQHF. The CDR3 DNA follows: TGTGCCAGCAGTTACGGGGTCAGCAATCAGCCCCAGCATTTT. The chain joins TRBV6-5 to TRBJ1-5; D remains ambiguous. This CDR3 region has 14 residues. Germline V lookup: CDR1 MNHEY, CDR2 SVGAGI. The germline V and J ends were trimmed by 2 bases and 1 base, with 6 bases remaining between them.

This clone came up a few times. The chain couples TRBV11-2 to TRBJ2-7, with 7 nucleotides matching TRBD2. The CDR3 is 14 amino acids. V lost 2 bases and J lost 3; bases outside the gene matches: 4. The germline V gene encodes CDR1 SGHAT and CDR2 FQNNGV. CDR3 sequence reads: CASSLTGGSYEQYF. The CDR3 DNA sequence: TGTGCCAGCAGCTTAACCGGGGGGAGCTACGAGCAGTACTTC.

The V gene is TRBV6-1, the J gene TRBJ2-4, with D unclear. The V end lost 7 bases, the J end lost 0 bases, and 10 bases lay between the germline ends. This CDR3 is 14 amino acids long. The germline gives CDR1 MNHNS, CDR2 SASEGT. The CDR3: CASTPPLAKNIQYF. CDR3 in DNA: TGTGCCAGCACCCCCCCCCTAGCCAAAAACATTCAGTACTTC.

This chain connects TRBV15 to TRBJ2-1; 12 bases fit TRBD2. Germline CDR1 and CDR2: LNHNV and YYDKDF (reference sequence). This CDR3 has 19 residues. J lost 0 bases, V lost 6 bases, and 12 bases had no gene match. CDR3: CATSTTVGLAGSSYNEQFF. For the CDR3, the DNA is TGTGCCACCAGTACGACGGTTGGACTAGCGGGGAGCTCCTACAATGAGCAGTTCTTC.

This clone came up a few times. The rearrangement links TRBV27 to TRBJ1-2; no clear D gene. CDR1 is MNHEY, CDR2 SMNVEV, per germline (reference sequence). This CDR3 contains 13 residues. The V gene lost 4 bases and the J gene lost 3 bases, with 9 bases spanning the gap. CDR3 sequence reads: CASSSLVYYGYTF. For the CDR3, the DNA is TGTGCCAGCAGTTCCTTAGTTTACTATGGCTACACCTTC.

In its sample, this clone was seen a few times. This chain links TRBV6-4 with TRBJ2-3; the D is unclear. This CDR3 has 13 residues. CDR1 and CDR2 from the germline V gene are MRHNA and SNTAGT. The ends were cut back, 4 bases at V and 0 bases at J, with 5 bases in the middle. The CDR3 sequence: CASSAWSTDTQYF. DNA for the CDR3: TGTGCCAGCAGTGCATGGAGCACAGATACGCAGTATTTT.

The gene calls are TRBV6-1 and TRBJ2-7; D call uncertain. With 4 bases removed from V and 3 bases from J, the gap between germline ends came to 10 bases. This CDR3 is 13 amino acids long. Germline CDR1 MNHNS, CDR2 SASEGT. The CDR3 DNA sequence: TGTGCCAGCAGTGGGTCTATCCACTACGAGCAGTACTTC. It yields the protein CASSGSIHYEQYF.

This chain joins TRBV6-1 and TRBJ1-2; D is perhaps TRBD1 (5 bases). CDR1 MNHNS and CDR2 SASEGT come from the germline V gene. V shed 0 bases and J shed 4 bases, with 12 bases lying between them. There are 15 residues in the CDR3. This CDR3 is CASSEAPDGGYGYTF. The CDR3 nucleotides are TGTGCCAGCAGTGAAGCACCTGACGGGGGCTATGGCTACACCTTC.

This clone came up a few times. Relative to the germline gene, one junction end is altered; a read error may explain this. DNA of the CDR3: TGTGCCAGCAGAGAAGAAGACAGGGAGACAGATACGCAGTATTTT. Translating it yields CASREEDRETDTQYF. This chain links TRBV2 with TRBJ2-3; 7 positions match TRBD1. The germline CDR1 and CDR2 sequences are SNHLY and FYNNEI. The length of the CDR3 is 15 residues. The full variable domain, with the rest looked up from reference TRBV2 and TRBJ2-3, is EPEVTQTPSHQVTQMGQEVILRCVPISNHLYFYWYRQILGQKVEFLVSFYNNEISEKSEIFDDQFSVERPDGSNFTLKIRSTKLEDSAMYFCASREEDRETDTQYFGPGTRLTVL.

CDR3 DNA: TGTGCCAGCAGCGTAGATGTTCCACAGGGCCTCCAAGAGACCCAGTACTTC. Protein: CASSVDVPQGLQETQYF. The chain links TRBV9 to TRBJ2-5, with D maybe TRBD1 (6 bases). Germline CDR1 and CDR2: SGDLS and YYNGEE. Deletions cut 0 bases from V and 1 base from J, with 16 bases between. CDR3 size: 17 residues.

CDR3 sequence reads: CASSHGQANTEAFF. The CDR3 DNA follows: TGTGCCAGCAGCCATGGACAGGCGAACACTGAAGCTTTCTTT. The chain joins TRBV5-4 to TRBJ1-1; 7 bases are shared with TRBD1. There are 14 residues in the CDR3. J lost 1 base, V lost 4 bases, and 4 bases had no gene match. Germline CDR1 is SGHNT and CDR2 is YYREEE (reference sequence). The whole variable domain, remainder taken from reference TRBV5-4 and TRBJ1-1, is ETGVTQSPTHLIKTRGQQVTLRCSSQSGHNTVSWYQQALGQGPQFIFQYYREEENGRGNFPPRFSGLQFPNYSSELNVNALELDDSALYLCASSHGQANTEAFFGQGTRLTVV.

This clone has just one count. The chain is built from TRBV6-5 and TRBJ2-1, with 13 nucleotides matching TRBD2. Germline CDR1 and CDR2: MNHEY and SVGAGI. Trimming cost V 4 bases and J 5 bases; bases outside gene matches: 2. This CDR3 is 15 amino acids long. DNA for the CDR3: TGTGCCAGCAGTTGGGGACTAGCGGGGAACAATGAGCAGTTCTTC. Translating gives CASSWGLAGNNEQFF.

J is TRBJ2-7 and V is TRBV27, with D perhaps TRBD2 (6 bases). With 4 bases removed from V and 2 bases from J, the gap between germline ends came to 9 bases. This CDR3 is built from 13 residues. CDR1 MNHEY and CDR2 SMNVEV come from the germline V gene (reference sequence). The CDR3 DNA is TGTGCCAGCAGTTGGCGGGAAGCCTACGAGCAGTACTTC. Translation: CASSWREAYEQYF.

The chain couples TRBV5-1 to TRBJ2-3, with D perhaps matching TRBD1 or TRBD2 (5 bases each). The CDR3 sequence is 16 residues long. In germline, CDR1 is SGHRS, CDR2 YFSETQ. Trimming took 1 base from V and 9 from J, leaving 21 bases between them. The CDR3 nucleotides read TGCGCCAGCAGCTTGATAAGGGGTCTACTAGAGGGGACGCAGTATTTT. As protein: CASSLIRGLLEGTQYF.